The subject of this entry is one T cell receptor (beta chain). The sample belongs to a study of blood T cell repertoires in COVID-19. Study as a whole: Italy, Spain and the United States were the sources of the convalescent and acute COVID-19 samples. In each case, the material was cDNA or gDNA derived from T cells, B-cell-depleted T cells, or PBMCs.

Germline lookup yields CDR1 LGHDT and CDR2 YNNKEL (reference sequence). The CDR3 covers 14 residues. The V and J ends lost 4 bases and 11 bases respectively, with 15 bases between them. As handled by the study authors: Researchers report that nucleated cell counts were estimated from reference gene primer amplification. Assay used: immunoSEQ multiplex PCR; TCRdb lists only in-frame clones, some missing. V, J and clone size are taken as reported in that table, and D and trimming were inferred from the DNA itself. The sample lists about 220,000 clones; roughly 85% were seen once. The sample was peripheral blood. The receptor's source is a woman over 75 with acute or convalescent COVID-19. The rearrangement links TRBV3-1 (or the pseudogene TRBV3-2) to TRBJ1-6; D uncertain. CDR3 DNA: TGTGCCAGCAGCCCCCTCATAACAAGTCCACCCCTCCACTTT. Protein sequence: CASSPLITSPPLHF.